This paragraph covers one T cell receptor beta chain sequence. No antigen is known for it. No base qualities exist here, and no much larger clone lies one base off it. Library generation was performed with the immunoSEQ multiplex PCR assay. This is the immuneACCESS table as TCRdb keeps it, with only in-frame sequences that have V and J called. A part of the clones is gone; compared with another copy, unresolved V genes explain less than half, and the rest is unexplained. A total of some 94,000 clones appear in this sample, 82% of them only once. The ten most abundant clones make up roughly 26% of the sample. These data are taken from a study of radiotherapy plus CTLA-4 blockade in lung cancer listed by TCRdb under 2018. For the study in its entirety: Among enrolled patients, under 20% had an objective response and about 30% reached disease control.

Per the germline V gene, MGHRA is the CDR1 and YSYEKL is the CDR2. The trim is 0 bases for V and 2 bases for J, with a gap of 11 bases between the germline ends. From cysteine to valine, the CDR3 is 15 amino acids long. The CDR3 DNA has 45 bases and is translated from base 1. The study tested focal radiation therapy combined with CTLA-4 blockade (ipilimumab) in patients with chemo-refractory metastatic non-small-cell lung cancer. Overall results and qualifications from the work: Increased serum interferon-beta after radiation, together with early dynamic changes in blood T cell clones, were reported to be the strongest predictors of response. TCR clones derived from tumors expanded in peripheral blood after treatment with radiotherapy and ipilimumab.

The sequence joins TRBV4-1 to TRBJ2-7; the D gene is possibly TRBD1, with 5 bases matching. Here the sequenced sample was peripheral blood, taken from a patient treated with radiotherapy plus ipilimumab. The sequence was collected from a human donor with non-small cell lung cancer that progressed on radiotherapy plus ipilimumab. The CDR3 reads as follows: CASSQEAMDTYEQYV. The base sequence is TGCGCCAGCAGCCAAGAGGCCATGGACACCTACGAGCAGTACGTC.